A single sample is the source of the 17 T cell receptor beta chains below, sequenced in a study of regulatory T cells in long-lasting Graves disease. Regarding time point: newly diagnosed GD, antithyroid drugs for less than 3 months. TCR sequences were obtained from RNA taken from PBMCs. Both iRepertoire HTBI primers and Arm-PCR of CDR3 regions were used to build the TCR beta libraries. A single record per CDR3 protein comes from TCRdb applying MiXCR to the multiplex PCR reads. Counted here are roughly 420,000 distinct CDR3 sequences, roughly 15% occurring once; the ten biggest clones make up around a quarter. This sample was shared with a second study, whose subject was T cells in Graves' hyperthyroidism and ophthalmopathy.

Sequences were derived from peripheral blood mononuclear cells (PBMCs), sampled at new diagnosis, from a patient treated with antithyroid drugs. These receptors all come from a woman younger than 30 with Graves disease.

Comment on this clonotype: This may be a read error, as it is one base from a much larger clone. This chain joins TRBV9 and TRBJ1-6; 10 positions match TRBD1. The CDR3 spans 15 residues. The germline CDR1 and CDR2 sequences are SGDLS and YYNGEE. The CDR3 DNA reads as TGTGCCAGCAGCGGAGGACAGGGGGGGAATTCACCCCCCCACTTT. Translating it yields CASSGGQGGNSPPHF.

This chain links TRBV7-2 with TRBJ2-7; 9 nucleotides agree with TRBD2. Germline V gene sequence: CDR1 SGHTA, CDR2 FQGNSA. CDR3 length: 19 residues. Germline trimming cut 4 bases from V and 2 bases from J; bases unmatched to any gene: 18. The CDR3 spells CASSSREAAGGRRPYEQYF. The CDR3 DNA reads as TGTGCCAGCAGCTCCAGGGAGGCAGCGGGAGGTCGGCGGCCCTACGAGCAGTACTTC. The whole variable domain, filled in from reference TRBV7-2 and TRBJ2-7, reads GAGVSQSPSNKVTEKGKDVELRCDPISGHTALYWYRQSLGQGLEFLIYFQGNSAPDKSGLPSDRFSAERTGGSVSTLTIQRTQQEDSAVYLCASSSREAAGGRRPYEQYFGPGTRLTVT.

This clonotype has a handful of counts. The chain carries TRBV28 and TRBJ1-3, with D possibly matching TRBD1 (6 bases). The CDR3 has 15 amino acids. Deletions cut 5 bases from V and 2 bases from J, with 13 bases between. The V gene's germline CDR1 is MDHEN and CDR2 SYDVKM. The CDR3, as DNA: TGTGCCAGCAGTGTAGGGGGGGGAGCTGGAAACACCATATATTTT. Residues: CASSVGGGAGNTIYF.

The rearrangement links TRBV10-3 to TRBJ2-1, with 12 bases matching TRBD2. Per the germline V gene, CDR1 is ENHRY and CDR2 is SYGVKD. The CDR3 runs to 16 residues. The V segment lost 5 bases and the J segment 7 bases; nucleotides outside the gene matches: 9. Here the CDR3 reads CAISPALAGGDNEQFF. CDR3 nucleotide sequence: TGTGCCATCAGTCCGGCTCTAGCGGGAGGGGATAATGAGCAGTTCTTC.

This clonotype has just a few counts. CDR3 in amino acids: CASSPGVNYEQYF. In DNA, the CDR3 is TGTGCCAGCAGCCCGGGAGTGAACTACGAGCAGTACTTC. The chain carries TRBV6-1 and TRBJ2-7; tentative D call: TRBD2 (6 bases). CDR3 length: 13 amino acids. CDR1 MNHNS and CDR2 SASEGT come from the germline V gene. V shed 6 bases and J shed 3 bases, with 12 bases lying between them.

The V call is TRBV20-1, the J call TRBJ1-5, with D hard to call. This CDR3 comprises 14 residues. CDR1 is DFQATT, CDR2 SNEGSKA, per germline (reference sequence). V was shortened by 5 bases and J by 0 bases, with 11 bases between the two germline ends. CDR3 nucleotide sequence: TGCAGTGCTTTGACCGAATTTAGCAATCAGCCCCAGCATTTT. Its translation is CSALTEFSNQPQHF.

In its sample, this clonotype was seen many times. The J gene is TRBJ2-7, the V gene TRBV6-1; 7 nucleotides match TRBD1. Per the germline V gene, CDR1 is MNHNS and CDR2 is SASEGT. The CDR3 runs 13 residues. The V gene end was trimmed by 5 bases and the J gene end by 4 bases; junction bases not matched to a gene: 5. CDR3 residues: CASSRDSKYEQYF. The DNA for the CDR3 is TGTGCCAGCAGTAGGGACAGCAAGTACGAGCAGTACTTC.

This clonotype came up many times. This rearrangement joins TRBV10-3 to TRBJ1-2; possible D gene TRBD1, 6 bases. This CDR3 is 13 amino acids long. V was trimmed by 6 bases and J by 4 bases, leaving 12 bases between them. Looked up from germline, CDR1 is ENHRY and CDR2 is SYGVKD. The CDR3 reads CAIRVQGIYGYTF. CDR3 nucleotides: TGTGCCATCAGGGTACAGGGTATCTATGGCTACACCTTC.

This clonotype was found a few times. The CDR3 DNA follows: TGTGCCAGCAGCCTATTGGGACAGATTGACAATGAGCAGTTCTTC. It specifies CASSLLGQIDNEQFF. The V gene is TRBV9, the J gene TRBJ2-1; 7 bases fit TRBD1. This CDR3 has 15 amino acids. The V segment lost 4 bases and the J segment 5 bases; nucleotides outside the gene matches: 9. CDR1 SGDLS and CDR2 YYNGEE come from the germline V gene.

This clonotype has a handful of counts. This chain connects TRBV6-2 or TRBV6-3 to TRBJ2-7, with D possibly being TRBD1 (6 bases). This CDR3 comprises 14 residues. The V gene's germline CDR1 is MNHEY and CDR2 SVGEGT. The ends were cut back, 4 bases at V and 1 base at J, with 11 bases in the middle. The DNA of the CDR3 is TGTGCCAGCAGTTTAACAGGGAAATCCTACGAGCAGTACTTC. It encodes CASSLTGKSYEQYF.

A few counts support this clonotype. V is TRBV7-2 and J is TRBJ2-7, with 9 bases lining up with TRBD2. The DNA end is more similar to TRBJ2-1, so the J call may be wrong. Germline CDR1 and CDR2: SGHTA and FQGNSA. The CDR3 is 15 amino acids. The CDR3 protein is CASSLGAGGSYEQFF. The CDR3 nucleotides are TGTGCCAGCAGCTTAGGGGCGGGAGGGTCCTACGAGCAGTTCTTC.

This clonotype was picked up many times. The chain has TRBV11-3 and TRBJ2-3, with 11 bases fitting TRBD1. Trimming at V came to 5 bases and at J to 5 bases, leaving 9 bases not matched to a gene. The germline gives CDR1 SGHNT, CDR2 YENEEA. This CDR3 is 16 amino acids long. The CDR3 coding sequence is TGTGCCAGCAGCAAGGGACAGGGGGTGATGGTAGATACGCAGTATTTT. Translated, it gives CASSKGQGVMVDTQYF.

This clonotype was seen at least ten times. CDR3 in DNA: TGTGCCAGCAGCTTAGTATCGGAGACAGGGGCTTATTGGACTAGAGGCGAGCAGTACTTC. It specifies CASSLVSETGAYWTRGEQYF. J is TRBJ2-7 and V is TRBV11-2; the D gene is possibly TRBD1 (8 bases). This CDR3 has 20 amino acids. Germline V gives CDR1 SGHAT, CDR2 FQNNGV. Trimming shortened V by 1 base and J by 6 bases, and 31 bases separated the two germline ends.

This clonotype was counted at least ten times. The chain joins TRBV7-3 to TRBJ1-1, with D possibly matching TRBD1 (6 bases). Per the germline V gene, CDR1 is SGHTA and CDR2 is FQGTGA. The CDR3 length is 15 residues. Deletions cut 2 bases from V and 3 bases from J, with 13 bases between. The CDR3 reads CASSLGIQGDTEAFF. The CDR3, as DNA: TGTGCCAGCAGCTTAGGGATACAGGGAGACACTGAAGCTTTCTTT. Filled out from reference TRBV7-3 and TRBJ1-1, the complete variable domain reads GAGVSQTPSNKVTEKGKYVELRCDPISGHTALYWYRQSLGQGPEFLIYFQGTGAADDSGLPNDRFFAVRPEGSVSTLKIQRTERGDSAVYLCASSLGIQGDTEAFFGQGTRLTVV.

This clonotype was seen only a few times. The chain joins TRBV29-1 to TRBJ2-1; 8 bases fit TRBD2. The J segment lost 0 bases and the V segment lost 4 bases, leaving 2 bases of the junction unmatched. This CDR3 region has 14 residues. CDR1 and CDR2 (germline): SQVTM, ANQGSEA. CDR3 sequence (DNA): TGCAGCGTTGGAGGGACTAGCTCCTACAATGAGCAGTTCTTC. Its protein product is CSVGGTSSYNEQFF.

V is TRBV6-2 or TRBV6-3 and J is TRBJ2-7; D possibly corresponds to TRBD2 (6 bases). The CDR3 contains 13 residues. Deletions cut 8 bases from V and 1 base from J, with 12 bases between. CDR1 is MNHEY and CDR2 is SVGEGT in the germline V gene. The CDR3 bases are TGTGCCAGCCATTCCGGGAGATCCTACGAGCAGTACTTC. This codes for CASHSGRSYEQYF.

This clonotype was observed many times. The J gene is TRBJ1-1, the V gene TRBV18; D gene uncertain. From germline, CDR1 is KGHSH and CDR2 LQKENI. The CDR3 is 12 amino acids. V was cut by 8 bases and J by 0 bases, with 7 bases left in between. The CDR3 DNA reads as TGTGCCAGCAGTCCGATGAACACTGAAGCTTTCTTT. The encoded protein is CASSPMNTEAFF.